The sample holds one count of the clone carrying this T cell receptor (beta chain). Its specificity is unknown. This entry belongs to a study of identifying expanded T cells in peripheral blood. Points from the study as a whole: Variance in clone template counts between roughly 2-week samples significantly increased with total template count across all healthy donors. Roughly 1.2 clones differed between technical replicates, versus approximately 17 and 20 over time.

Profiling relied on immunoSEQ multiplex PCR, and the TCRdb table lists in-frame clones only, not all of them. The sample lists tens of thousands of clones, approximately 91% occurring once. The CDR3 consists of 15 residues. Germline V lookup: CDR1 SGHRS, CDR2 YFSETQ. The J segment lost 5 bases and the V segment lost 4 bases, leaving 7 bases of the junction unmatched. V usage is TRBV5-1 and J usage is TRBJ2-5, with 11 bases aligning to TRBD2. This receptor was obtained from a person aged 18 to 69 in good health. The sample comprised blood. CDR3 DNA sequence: TGCGCCAGCAGCGGTAGCGGGGGGGCCCGGGAGACCCAGTACTTC. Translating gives CASSGSGGARETQYF.